This record covers a single T cell receptor beta chain. This clone's antigen is unknown. No much larger clone exists at a distance of one base, and base qualities are not known. The data stem from a study of somatic mutations in cytotoxic T cells in rheumatoid arthritis (dated 2017 in TCRdb). Broadly, across the study: Right after diagnosis and prior to the start of any treatment, around 28 ml EDTA of peripheral blood was drawn from patients. A total of some 68 rheumatoid arthritis patients and 15 to 20 healthy controls underwent TCRB deep sequencing. In newly diagnosed rheumatoid arthritis without treatment, the study examined if expanded CD8+ T-cell clones harbor somatic mutations, relying on TCRB deep sequencing to characterize clonality. Some V beta antibody-stained T-cell populations were flow-sorted on a FACSAria II or Sony SH800 at nearly 100% purity, and sorted V beta1+ cells also underwent TCRB sequencing. Patients and controls did not essentially differ in median age, which was nearly identical between the groups.

Genomic DNA underwent TCRB CDR3 sequencing using the immunoSEQ assay. Processing in the source paper ran as follows. When patient CD8+ clones exceeding 1% were checked against published virus-specific TCRB sequences, only a few matched. Analyses were restricted to productive TCRB rearrangements. A clone was defined by a unique TCRB CDR3 sequence, and clonality was computed as a productive clonality index based on Shannon entropy. To calculate repertoire overlap between two samples, the template counts of each clone were considered relative to each sample's total templates. Flow cytometry-measured V-gene usage correlated with V-gene usage from TCRB sequencing, with a Spearman r of roughly 0.61. This immuneACCESS table, as held by TCRdb, lists in-frame sequences with V and J called but not all clones. Of the missing ones, under half trace to an unresolved V gene in checked studies; the others have no known cause. The V and J calls and clone size are taken from that table; D and trimming were inferred from the DNA. The sample table contains 15,000 to 20,000 clones; only one count was recorded for about four fifths of them. The top ten hold 28% of the sample.

The V and J ends are trimmed by 5 bases and 2 bases, leaving 13 bases between them. In the germline V gene (reference sequence), CDR1 corresponds to MNHEY and CDR2 to SMNVEV. The CDR3 holds 14 amino acids from the cysteine to the phenylalanine. Kept here is only the CDR3 DNA, which spans 42 bases and is read in frame from base 1. On the study overall, not on this receptor specifically: The antigen targets of the expanded CD8+ clones were unknown, and absence from virus-specific databases did not rule out viral specificity. CD8+ T-cell clonality in rheumatoid arthritis patients was not significantly different from that in age-matched healthy controls. CD8+ clonality increased with age in patients (Spearman r=0.49) but not in healthy controls. The largest CD8+ clone made up more than 20% of CD8+ cells in about an eighth of the 65 patients, and blood and synovial fluid shared several identical CD8+ TCRB sequences. The slight underrepresentation of TRBV07 in patients was not corrected for multiple comparisons.

CD4+ and CD8+ cells were isolated by positive magnetic bead selection on an AutoMACS, and purity was checked by flow cytometry. A TCR V beta antibody panel was used in flow cytometry to screen first for clonal expansions, which were then characterized by TCRB deep sequencing of sorted CD8+ fractions. Peripheral blood mononuclear cells were isolated by Ficoll-Paque PLUS density gradient separation. DNA was extracted from CD4-enriched, CD8-enriched or PBMC samples with Nucleospin Tissue or Tissue XS kits and quantified with a Qubit 2.0 fluorometer. Sequencing was carried out using CD8+ T cells sorted from blood. The clonotype was recovered from an adult with rheumatoid arthritis. Recombination joined TRBV27 with TRBJ2-7, with no reliable assignment of the D segment. Here the CDR3 is given as CASSPGQWAYEQYF. The nucleotide sequence is TGTGCCAGCAGTCCGGGCCAATGGGCCTACGAGCAGTACTTC.